The 21 T cell receptor beta chains presented below share a single source sample, sequenced in a study of blood T cells in healthy people across ages. Using a J-beta primer mix together with a sample-barcoded 5' primer, a second PCR was run for roughly 7 to 12 cycles. TCRdb ran MiXCR on the 5' RACE reads and lists one entry per CDR3 protein. The table has roughly 1.5 million distinct CDR3 sequences, roughly 43% seen once; the top ten hold around 4%. Source material: blood. These receptors were obtained from a woman between 18 and 29 years old in good health.

Details on this clonotype: At one of its ends the junction is not consistent with the germline gene, which may arise from a read error. CDR3 region: CSARRGQGSYNEQLF. The CDR3 DNA sequence: TGCAGTGCTAGAAGGGGACAGGGGTCCTACAATGAGCAGTTATTC. The genes are TRBV20-1 and TRBJ2-1; 10 bases agree with TRBD1. This CDR3 contains 15 residues. CDR1 DFQATT and CDR2 SNEGSKA come from the germline V gene (reference sequence).

The V call is TRBV20-1, the J call TRBJ2-7; TRBD1 matches at 7 bases. The CDR3 has 15 amino acids. CDR1 is DFQATT, CDR2 SNEGSKA, per germline (reference sequence). The junction had 13 bases not matched to a gene; V was cut back by 1 base and J by 7 bases. The CDR3 spells CSARAGTETYNEQYF. The CDR3 nucleotides are TGCAGTGCTAGAGCCGGGACAGAGACCTACAATGAGCAGTACTTC.

V is TRBV5-1 and J is TRBJ1-1; D not resolved. Germline values: CDR1 SGHRS, CDR2 YFSETQ. This CDR3 region has 14 residues. The V and J ends lost 5 bases and 4 bases respectively, with 15 bases between them. For the CDR3, the DNA is TGCGCCAGCAGGCAGGTCCCTTCCACCACTGAAGCTTTCTTT. This encodes CASRQVPSTTEAFF.

The table lists this clonotype with many counts. V and J are TRBV20-1 and TRBJ2-1; unclear D gene. The germline V gene encodes CDR1 DFQATT and CDR2 SNEGSKA (reference sequence). V dropped 5 bases and J dropped 3 bases, with 5 bases sitting between them. The CDR3 contains 11 residues. Written as DNA, the CDR3 is TGCAGTGCTCCCGACTACAATGAGCAGTTCTTC. Residues: CSAPDYNEQFF.

Only a few counts were recorded for this clonotype. The chain recombines TRBV4-3 with TRBJ2-3; D possibly matches TRBD1 or TRBD2 (5 bases each). The CDR3 covers 15 residues. Germline V gene sequence: CDR1 LGHNA, CDR2 YSLEER. V was shortened by 1 base and J by 4 bases, with 12 bases between the two germline ends. CDR3 amino acids: CASSQAGHGSDTQYF. CDR3 DNA sequence: TGCGCCAGCAGCCAAGCGGGGCACGGGTCAGATACGCAGTATTTT.

The chain couples TRBV20-1 to TRBJ2-3, with D uncertain. CDR3 length equals 12 residues. The V end lost 5 bases, the J end lost 4 bases, and 10 bases lay between the germline ends. Germline values: CDR1 DFQATT, CDR2 SNEGSKA (reference sequence). CDR3 nucleotides: TGCAGTGCTGGCGTGGGGTCAGATACGCAGTATTTT. Protein product: CSAGVGSDTQYF.

Only a few counts were recorded for this clonotype. V is TRBV7-9 and J is TRBJ2-5; TRBD2 might be the D (5 bases). The J call may be incorrect, as the DNA end agrees better with TRBJ2-7. The CDR3 is made up of 15 amino acids. The germline V gene encodes CDR1 SEHNR and CDR2 FQNEAQ (reference sequence). CDR3 in amino acids: CASSTRVNYRYEQYF. In DNA, the CDR3 is TGTGCCAGCAGCACGCGGGTGAACTATAGGTACGAGCAGTACTTC.

A few counts support this clonotype. The chain is built from TRBV10-3 and TRBJ2-7; 11 bases are a match to TRBD1. CDR3 length equals 15 residues. Germline values: CDR1 ENHRY, CDR2 SYGVKD. V lost 1 base to trimming and J lost 6 bases; unmatched junction nucleotides: 5. The CDR3 DNA is TGTGCCATCAGTGAGTTTGGGACAGGGGGTAGCGAGCAGTACTTC. Translating it yields CAISEFGTGGSEQYF.

The J gene is TRBJ1-5, the V gene TRBV30; D call uncertain. The germline V gene has CDR1 GTSNPN and CDR2 SVGIG (reference sequence). This CDR3 spans 14 amino acids. V lost 4 bases and J 4 bases, leaving 14 bases between the germline ends. The CDR3 DNA reads as TGTGCCTGGAAAAAGGAGCAGGAGAATCAGCCCCAGCATTTT. Its protein product is CAWKKEQENQPQHF.

This chain connects TRBV5-1 to TRBJ1-1; D gene uncertain. CDR1 is SGHRS and CDR2 is YFSETQ in the germline V gene. The V gene lost 0 bases and the J gene lost 10 bases, with 13 bases spanning the gap. The CDR3 spans 13 residues. The CDR3 DNA is TGCGCCAGCAGCTTGGGGGATCACAAACTAGCTTTCTTT. Amino acid sequence: CASSLGDHKLAFF.

This clonotype was seen more than once but under ten times. The chain carries TRBV5-1 and TRBJ1-2; D is perhaps TRBD1 (6 bases). This CDR3 is built from 12 residues. Per the germline V gene, CDR1 is SGHRS and CDR2 is YFSETQ. Trimming left V 2 bases short and J 6 bases short, with 8 bases between. CDR3 in amino acids: CASSFGTNGYTF. The DNA for the CDR3 is TGCGCCAGCAGCTTCGGGACAAATGGCTACACCTTC.

The rearrangement uses TRBV4-1 and TRBJ2-1, with 12 bases that match TRBD2. This CDR3 is 17 amino acids long. The V segment lost 2 bases and the J segment 7 bases; nucleotides outside the gene matches: 9. Germline values: CDR1 MGHRA, CDR2 YSYEKL. Here the CDR3 reads CASSQSLAGGPGNEQFF. CDR3 DNA: TGCGCCAGCAGCCAAAGTCTAGCGGGAGGGCCAGGGAATGAGCAGTTCTTC.

This clonotype was detected only once. The junction and the germline gene differ at one end; a read error may be behind it. J is TRBJ1-4 and V is TRBV4-1; D is possibly TRBD1 (6 bases). The CDR3 has 17 amino acids. Germline CDR1 reads MGHRA; CDR2 reads YSYEKL. CDR3 sequence: CASSQVVFGGKNEKLFF. CDR3 DNA: TGCGCCAGTAGCCAAGTGGTTTTCGGGGGCAAGAATGAAAAACTGTTTTTT.

The rearrangement uses TRBV9 and TRBJ2-3; D uncertain. The germline CDR1 and CDR2 sequences are SGDLS and YYNGEE. This CDR3 comprises 16 residues. Trimming stripped 3 bases from V and 0 bases from J, with 14 bases between. The CDR3 region is CASSARSGESTDTQYF. Written as DNA, the CDR3 is TGTGCCAGCAGCGCTCGGTCGGGTGAGAGCACAGATACGCAGTATTTT.

V usage is TRBV7-2 and J usage is TRBJ2-7; 7 bases are shared with TRBD1. Germline V lookup: CDR1 SGHTA, CDR2 FQGNSA. The CDR3 has 15 amino acids. Trimming took 7 bases from V and 1 from J; bases not matched to a gene: 10. CDR3 sequence reads: CASTSWTGSSYEQYF. CDR3 nucleotide sequence: TGTGCCAGCACTTCTTGGACAGGTTCGTCCTACGAGCAGTACTTC.

This rearrangement joins TRBV25-1 to TRBJ1-2, with D unresolved. Germline V gives CDR1 MGHDK, CDR2 SYGVNS. This CDR3 is 13 amino acids long. Trimming pared 2 bases from V and 3 bases from J, leaving 7 bases between. The DNA for the CDR3 is TGTGCCAGCAGTGAAGTCCCTCACTATGGCTACACCTTC. It is translated as CASSEVPHYGYTF.

This chain connects TRBV12-3 or TRBV12-4 to TRBJ1-6, with a possible D match to TRBD1 (5 bases). The CDR3 has 15 residues. V was cut by 5 bases and J by 6 bases, with 14 bases left in between. The CDR3 spells CASSQAGGVNSPLHF. The CDR3 DNA reads TGTGCCAGCAGTCAGGCGGGAGGGGTTAATTCACCCCTCCACTTT.

Note on this clonotype: An end of the junction differs from the germline gene, which may be a read error. The chain has TRBV12-3 or TRBV12-4 and TRBJ2-1, with D perhaps assigned TRBD1 or TRBD2 (5 bases each). CDR3 length: 14 residues. Written as DNA, the CDR3 is TGTGCCAGCAGCACCACCGGGACCTACAATGGGCAGTTCTTC. This gives the protein CASSTTGTYNGQFF.

This clonotype was observed a handful of times. The V gene is TRBV12-3 or TRBV12-4, the J gene TRBJ1-4; D perhaps matches TRBD1 (5 bases). The CDR3 covers 15 residues. The V and J ends lost 1 base and 1 base respectively, with 7 bases between them. The CDR3: CASSLGDETNEKLFF. In nucleotides, the CDR3 is TGTGCCAGCAGTTTAGGGGACGAAACTAATGAAAAACTGTTTTTT.

This chain uses TRBV10-3 with TRBJ2-1; the match to TRBD2 covers 12 bases. V trimming: 4 bases; J trimming: 7 bases; junction bases outside the gene matches: 2. Per germline, CDR1 ENHRY and CDR2 SYGVKD. The CDR3 is 14 residues long. The CDR3 nucleotides read TGTGCCATCAGTGGGACTAGCGGGAAAAATGAGCAGTTCTTC. Translating gives CAISGTSGKNEQFF.

This clonotype was counted a few times. J is TRBJ1-2 and V is TRBV25-1; 11 nucleotides agree with TRBD1. The CDR3 length is 16 residues. Germline loops: CDR1 MGHDK, CDR2 SYGVNS. With V trimmed by 1 base and J by 3 bases, 4 bases remained unmatched. The CDR3 DNA is TGTGCCAGCAGTGAATCCGGGACAGGGGGGGACTATGGCTACACCTTC. Translating gives CASSESGTGGDYGYTF.